The T cell receptor (beta chain) under discussion was sequenced for a study of cytomegalovirus exposure and HLA in healthy donors. The wider study: Researchers found that about four fifths of some 400 genotyped donors fell within the Caucasian-associated ancestry cluster. Findings of the study overall: Later on, an analysis showed TCR association rates differing by HLA locus, with DRB1 the most and HLA-C the fewest. Associated with cytomegalovirus, according to the listing, were around 170 TCR beta chains. Some public TCRs appeared in many individuals, while most sequences were rare.

Germline V gene data show CDR1 as SGHRS and CDR2 as YFSETQ. Between the trimmed V and J ends, which lost 5 bases and 4 bases, there was a span of 12 bases. The CDR3 is 13 amino acids. It was with 60 Vbeta and 13 Jbeta primers that the PCR ran. Some clones are missing from TCRdb's copy, which holds only in-frame ones; the method was immunoSEQ multiplex PCR. This sample yields approximately 120,000 clones, of which roughly 80% are seen a single time; less than 9.5% belongs to the top ten. As regards this clone: What it binds is not known.

V usage is TRBV5-1 and J usage is TRBJ2-5; weak D call: TRBD2 (5 bases). Sequencing was carried out using PBMCs. This receptor was obtained from a woman aged 45 to 65 in good health and CMV-seropositive. The CDR3: CASRLGSRETQYF. The CDR3 DNA sequence: TGCGCCAGCAGACTAGGGTCGCGAGAGACCCAGTACTTC.